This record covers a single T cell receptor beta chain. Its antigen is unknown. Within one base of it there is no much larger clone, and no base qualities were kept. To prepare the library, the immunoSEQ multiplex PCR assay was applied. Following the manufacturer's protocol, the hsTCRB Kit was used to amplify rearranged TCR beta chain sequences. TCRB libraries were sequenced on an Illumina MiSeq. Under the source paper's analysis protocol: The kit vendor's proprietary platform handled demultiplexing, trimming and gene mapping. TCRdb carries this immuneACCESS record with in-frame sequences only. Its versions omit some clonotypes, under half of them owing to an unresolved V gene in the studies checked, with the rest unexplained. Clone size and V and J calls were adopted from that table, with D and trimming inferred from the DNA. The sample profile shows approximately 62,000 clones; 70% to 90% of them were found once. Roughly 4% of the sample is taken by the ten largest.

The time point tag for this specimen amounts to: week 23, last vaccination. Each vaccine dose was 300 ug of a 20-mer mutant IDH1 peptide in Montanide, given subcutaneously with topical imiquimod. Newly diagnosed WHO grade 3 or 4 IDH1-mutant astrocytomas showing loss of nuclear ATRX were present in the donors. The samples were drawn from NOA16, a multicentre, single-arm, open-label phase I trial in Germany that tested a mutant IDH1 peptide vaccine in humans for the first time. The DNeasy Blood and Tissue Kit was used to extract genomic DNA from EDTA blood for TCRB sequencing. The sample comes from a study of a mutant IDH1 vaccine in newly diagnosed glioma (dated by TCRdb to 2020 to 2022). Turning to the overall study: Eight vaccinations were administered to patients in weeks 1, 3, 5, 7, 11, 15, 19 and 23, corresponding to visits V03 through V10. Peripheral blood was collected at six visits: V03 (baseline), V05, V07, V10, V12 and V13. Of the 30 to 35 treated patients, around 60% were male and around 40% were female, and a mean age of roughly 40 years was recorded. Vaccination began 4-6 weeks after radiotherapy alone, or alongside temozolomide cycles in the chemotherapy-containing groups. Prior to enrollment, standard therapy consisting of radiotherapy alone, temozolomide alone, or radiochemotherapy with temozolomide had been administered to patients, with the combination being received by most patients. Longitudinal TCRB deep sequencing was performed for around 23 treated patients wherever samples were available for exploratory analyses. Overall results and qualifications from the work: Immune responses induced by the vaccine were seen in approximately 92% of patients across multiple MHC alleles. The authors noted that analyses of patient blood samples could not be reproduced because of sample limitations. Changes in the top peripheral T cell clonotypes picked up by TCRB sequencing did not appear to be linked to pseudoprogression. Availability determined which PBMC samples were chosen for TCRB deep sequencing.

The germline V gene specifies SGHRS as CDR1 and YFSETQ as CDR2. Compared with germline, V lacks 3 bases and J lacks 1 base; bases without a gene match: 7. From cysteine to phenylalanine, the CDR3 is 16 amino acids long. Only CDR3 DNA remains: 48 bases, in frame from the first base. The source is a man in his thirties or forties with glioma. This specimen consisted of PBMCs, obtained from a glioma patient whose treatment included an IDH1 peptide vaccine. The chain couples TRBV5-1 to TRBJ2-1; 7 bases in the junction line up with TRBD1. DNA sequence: TGCGCCAGCAGCTCACAGACAGGGTGGTCCTACAATGAGCAGTTCTTC. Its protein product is CASSSQTGWSYNEQFF. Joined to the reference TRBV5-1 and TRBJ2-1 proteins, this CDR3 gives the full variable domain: KAGVTQTPRYLIKTRGQQVTLSCSPISGHRSVSWYQQTPGQGLQFLFEYFSETQRNKGNFPGRFSGRQFSNSRSEMNVSTLELGDSALYLCASSSQTGWSYNEQFFGPGTRLTVL.